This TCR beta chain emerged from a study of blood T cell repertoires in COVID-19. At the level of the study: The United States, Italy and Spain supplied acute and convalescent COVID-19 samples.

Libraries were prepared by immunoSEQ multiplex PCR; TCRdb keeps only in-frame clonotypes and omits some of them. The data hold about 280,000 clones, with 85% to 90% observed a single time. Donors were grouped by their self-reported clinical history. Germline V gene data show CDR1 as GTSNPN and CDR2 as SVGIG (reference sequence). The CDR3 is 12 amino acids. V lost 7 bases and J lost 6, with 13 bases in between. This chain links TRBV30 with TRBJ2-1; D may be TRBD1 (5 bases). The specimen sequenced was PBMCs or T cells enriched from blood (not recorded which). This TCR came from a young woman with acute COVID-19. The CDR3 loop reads CAFALGVNEQFF. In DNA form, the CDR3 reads TGTGCCTTCGCCCTAGGGGTCAATGAGCAGTTCTTC.